This T cell receptor (beta chain) was observed in a study of T cells in Graves' hyperthyroidism and ophthalmopathy. Amplified regions were TCR beta CDR3 sequences from RNA transcripts. First-round RT-PCR of the TCR CDR3 relied on the HTBI primer set. TCRdb itself ran the multiplex PCR reads through MiXCR, one entry per CDR3 protein. There are about 690,000 distinct CDR3 sequences in the sample; 15% to 20% occur only once, and about 14% lies in the top ten. The CDR3 spans 15 residues. The V gene's germline CDR1 is MNHEY and CDR2 SVGEGT. V lost 6 bases and J lost 4, with 15 bases in between. This clonotype has ten or more counts.

This chain uses TRBV6-2 or TRBV6-3 with TRBJ1-4; D is perhaps TRBD1 (5 bases). This TCR was recovered from a middle-aged man with Graves' hyperthyroidism. The sequenced sample was blood. The CDR3 DNA follows: TGTGCCAGCAGATATTCCGGGACCGTTAATGAAAAACTGTTTTTT. Amino acids: CASRYSGTVNEKLFF.